This T cell receptor (beta chain) was sequenced in a study of T cells in Graves' hyperthyroidism and ophthalmopathy. Study information: Pretreatment peripheral blood was obtained at initial diagnosis.

This clonotype has a handful of counts. Trimming left V 1 base short and J 7 bases short, with 4 bases between. Germline V CDR1 and CDR2: SEHNR, FQNEAQ (reference sequence). This CDR3 spans 11 amino acids. Regions amplified from RNA transcripts were the TCR beta CDR3 regions. When the TCR CDR3 underwent first-round RT-PCR, the HTBI primer set was used. Via MiXCR, TCRdb re-called the multiplex PCR reads, giving one row per CDR3 protein. This sample yields a few hundred thousand distinct CDR3 sequences, of which around 16% are seen a single time; around 7.8% belongs to the top ten. The sequenced material came from blood. The TCR sequence derives from a woman aged 25 to 39 with Graves' hyperthyroidism. This chain joins TRBV7-9 and TRBJ1-1; D ambiguous. The CDR3 sequence: CASSLDHEAFF. In DNA form, the CDR3 reads TGTGCCAGCAGCTTAGACCATGAAGCTTTCTTT.